This T cell receptor (beta chain) was sequenced in a study of blood T cell repertoires in COVID-19 (dated by TCRdb to 2018 to 2020). As for the study more broadly: Samples from collaborators originated in the United States, Italy and Spain and spanned both the acute and convalescent phases of COVID-19. The prospective study material was composed of cDNA or gDNA derived from T cells, B-cell-depleted T cells, or PBMCs. Subjects who had been exposed to COVID-19, were actively infected with it, or had recovered from it provided the deeply sampled blood TCRbeta repertoires that made up the dataset. A freely available public database, intended as a resource for researchers studying the immune response to SARS-CoV-2, is where the repertoires were released. The samples were drawn from two sources: the first 160 participants of the ongoing ImmuneRACE study, and about 1,300 subjects contributed by 6 global collaborators. The sample metadata nearly always contained a de-identified subject ID, COVID-19 status, age in years and sex. Where available, HLA class I and class II types were taken from metadata supplied by the sample provider and were not determined by assay-based typing.

Collaborating institutions collected whole blood in K2EDTA tubes following their own protocols. Collaborator samples were shipped for TCRbeta analysis as frozen whole blood, isolated PBMCs, or DNA extracted from either sample type. Points on this clone: Its antigen target is currently unknown. Nothing much larger sits one base from this clone, and base qualities are not available.

What the authors observed across the whole study: How much clinical and demographic metadata was included differed by source and by participant, and the metadata was provided uncurated.

TCRbeta CDR3 regions were amplified from genomic DNA by means of the immunoSEQ Assay, a bias-controlled multiplex PCR. The study's processing was this. Nucleated cell counts per sample were estimated from amplification of reference gene primers within the assay. To quantify the absolute abundance of each unique TCRbeta CDR3 rearrangement, sequence reads were collapsed and filtered. Productive Simpson clonality was computed per sample as the square root of Simpson's diversity index over productive rearrangements. Held by TCRdb, this immuneACCESS table contains in-frame sequences only and omits some clones. Under half of the omission traces to an unresolved V gene where checked; the cause of the rest is unknown. V and J calls and clone size follow that table, whereas D and trimming were derived from the DNA. This sample holds about 240,000 clones; around 81% were observed only once. The biggest ten clones account for roughly 6.4% of the sample.

This clonotype was sampled from a woman aged 55-69 years with active or convalescent COVID-19. Sequencing was carried out using peripheral blood.

The nucleotides read TGTGCCAGCAGCTTAAGAGGGAGGGCCGTTAATGAGCAGTTCTTC. The encoded protein is CASSLRGRAVNEQFF. The chain links TRBV7-8 with TRBJ2-1; 7 bases in the middle match TRBD2. Sequences SGHVS (CDR1) and FQNEAQ (CDR2) are obtained from the germline V gene. Trimmed from V: 2 bases; trimmed from J: 7 bases; junction bases lacking a gene match: 8. CDR3 length: 15 amino acids, cysteine to phenylalanine. The sequence is cut down to CDR3 DNA, 45 bases in frame from base 1.